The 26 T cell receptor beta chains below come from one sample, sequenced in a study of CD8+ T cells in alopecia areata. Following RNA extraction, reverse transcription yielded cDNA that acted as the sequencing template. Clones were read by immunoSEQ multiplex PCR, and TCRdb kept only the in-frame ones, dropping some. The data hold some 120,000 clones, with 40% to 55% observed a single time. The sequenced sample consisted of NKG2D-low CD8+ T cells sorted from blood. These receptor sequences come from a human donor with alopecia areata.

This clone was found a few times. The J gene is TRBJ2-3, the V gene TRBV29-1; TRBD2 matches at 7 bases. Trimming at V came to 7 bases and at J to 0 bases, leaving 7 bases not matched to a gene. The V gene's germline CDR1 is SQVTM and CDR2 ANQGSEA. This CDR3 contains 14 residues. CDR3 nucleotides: TGCAGCGGGATGCTAGCGGACAGCACAGATACGCAGTATTTT. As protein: CSGMLADSTDTQYF.

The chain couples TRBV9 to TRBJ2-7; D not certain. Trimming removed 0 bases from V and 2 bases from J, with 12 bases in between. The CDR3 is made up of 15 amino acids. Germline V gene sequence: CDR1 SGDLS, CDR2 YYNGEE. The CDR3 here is CASSVGGSPTYEQYF. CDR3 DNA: TGTGCCAGCAGCGTAGGGGGTAGCCCAACCTACGAGCAGTACTTC.

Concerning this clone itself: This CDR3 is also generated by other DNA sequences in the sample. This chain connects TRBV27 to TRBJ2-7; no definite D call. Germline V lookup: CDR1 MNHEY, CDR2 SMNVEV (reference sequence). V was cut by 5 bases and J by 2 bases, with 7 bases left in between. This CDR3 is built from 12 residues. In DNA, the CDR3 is TGTGCCAGCAGTCCTGGCCCCTACGAGCAGTACTTC. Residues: CASSPGPYEQYF.

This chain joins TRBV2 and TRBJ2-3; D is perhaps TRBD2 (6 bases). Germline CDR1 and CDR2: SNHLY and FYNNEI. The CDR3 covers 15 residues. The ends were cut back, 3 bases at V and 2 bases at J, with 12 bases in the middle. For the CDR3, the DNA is TGTGCCAGCAGTGAGTACGCGGGACTCACAGATACGCAGTATTTT. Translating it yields CASSEYAGLTDTQYF.

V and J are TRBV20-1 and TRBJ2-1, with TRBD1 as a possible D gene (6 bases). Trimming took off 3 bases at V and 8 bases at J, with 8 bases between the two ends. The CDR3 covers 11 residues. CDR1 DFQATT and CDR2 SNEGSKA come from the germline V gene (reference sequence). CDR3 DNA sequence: TGCAGTGCTAGTAACAGGGATGAGCAGTTCTTC. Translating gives CSASNRDEQFF.

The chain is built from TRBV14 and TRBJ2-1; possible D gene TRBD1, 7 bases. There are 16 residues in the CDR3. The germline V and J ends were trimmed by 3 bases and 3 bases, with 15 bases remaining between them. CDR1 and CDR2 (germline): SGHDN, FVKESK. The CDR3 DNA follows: TGTGCCAGCAGCCACGAAAGACAGGGAGGCTACAATGAGCAGTTCTTC. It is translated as CASSHERQGGYNEQFF.

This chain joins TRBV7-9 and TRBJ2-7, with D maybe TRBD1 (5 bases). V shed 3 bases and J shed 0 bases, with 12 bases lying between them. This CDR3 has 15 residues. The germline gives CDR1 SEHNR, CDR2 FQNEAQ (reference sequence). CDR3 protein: CASSFSGQSSYEQYF. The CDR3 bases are TGTGCCAGCAGCTTCTCCGGACAATCCTCCTACGAGCAGTACTTC.

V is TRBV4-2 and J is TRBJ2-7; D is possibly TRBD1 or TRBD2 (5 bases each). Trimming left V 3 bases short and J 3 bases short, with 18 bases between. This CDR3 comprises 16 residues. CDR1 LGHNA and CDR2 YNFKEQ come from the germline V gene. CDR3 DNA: TGTGCCAGCAGCCAGATCGGTGAGGGGTCTCACTACGAGCAGTACTTC. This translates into CASSQIGEGSHYEQYF.

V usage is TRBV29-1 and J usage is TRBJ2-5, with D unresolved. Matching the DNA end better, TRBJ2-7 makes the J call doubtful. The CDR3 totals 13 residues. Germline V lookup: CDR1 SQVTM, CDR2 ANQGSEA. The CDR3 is CSVVGKGAYEQYF. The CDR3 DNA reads TGCAGCGTTGTAGGTAAAGGAGCCTACGAGCAGTACTTC.

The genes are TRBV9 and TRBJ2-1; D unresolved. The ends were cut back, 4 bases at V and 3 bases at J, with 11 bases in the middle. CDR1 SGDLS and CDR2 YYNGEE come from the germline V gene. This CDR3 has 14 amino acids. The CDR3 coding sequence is TGTGCCAGCAGCCCGCAGTCGGACTACAATGAGCAGTTCTTC. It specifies CASSPQSDYNEQFF.

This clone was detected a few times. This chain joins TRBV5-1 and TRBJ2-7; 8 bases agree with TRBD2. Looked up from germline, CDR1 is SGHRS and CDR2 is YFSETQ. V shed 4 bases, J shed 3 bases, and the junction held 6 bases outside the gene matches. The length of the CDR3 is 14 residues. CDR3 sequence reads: CASSDGGDLYEQYF. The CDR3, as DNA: TGCGCCAGCAGCGACGGGGGGGATCTCTACGAGCAGTACTTC.

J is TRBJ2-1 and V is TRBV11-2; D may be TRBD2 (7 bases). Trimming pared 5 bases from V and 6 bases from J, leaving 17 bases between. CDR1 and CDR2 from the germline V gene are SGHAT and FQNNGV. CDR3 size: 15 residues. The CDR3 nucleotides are TGTGCCAGCAGCCTCCGGGGGCTAGCGGCCAATGAGCAGTTCTTC. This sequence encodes CASSLRGLAANEQFF.

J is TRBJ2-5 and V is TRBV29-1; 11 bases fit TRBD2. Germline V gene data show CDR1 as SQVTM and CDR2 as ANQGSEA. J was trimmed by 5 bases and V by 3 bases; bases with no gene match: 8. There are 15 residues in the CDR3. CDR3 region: CSVDRLAGREETQYF. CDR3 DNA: TGCAGCGTTGACCGACTAGCGGGGCGTGAGGAGACCCAGTACTTC.

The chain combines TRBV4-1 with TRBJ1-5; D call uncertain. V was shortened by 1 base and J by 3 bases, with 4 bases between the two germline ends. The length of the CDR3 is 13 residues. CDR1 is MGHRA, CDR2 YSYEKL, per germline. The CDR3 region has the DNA TGCGCCAGCAGCCAAGGCATCAATCAGCCCCAGCATTTT. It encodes CASSQGINQPQHF.

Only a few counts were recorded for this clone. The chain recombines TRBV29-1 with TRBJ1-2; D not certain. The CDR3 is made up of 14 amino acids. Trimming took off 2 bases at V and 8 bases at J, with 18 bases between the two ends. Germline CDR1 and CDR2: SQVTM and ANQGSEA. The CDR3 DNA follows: TGCAGCGTTGAATCCGGCAGGATTTCCTGGGGCTACACCTTC. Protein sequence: CSVESGRISWGYTF.

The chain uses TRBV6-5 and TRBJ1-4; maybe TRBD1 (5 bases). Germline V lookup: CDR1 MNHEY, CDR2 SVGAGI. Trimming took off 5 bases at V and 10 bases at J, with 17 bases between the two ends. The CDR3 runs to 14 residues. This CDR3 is CASSRTPEVVKLFF. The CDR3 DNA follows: TGTGCCAGCAGTCGGACACCCGAGGTGGTAAAACTGTTTTTT.

The CDR3 is CASSVPGGTQYF. CDR3 DNA sequence: TGTGCCAGCAGCGTACCGGGAGGGACCCAGTACTTC. The J gene is TRBJ2-5, the V gene TRBV9; the match to TRBD2 covers 7 bases. CDR3 size: 12 residues. Germline V lookup: CDR1 SGDLS, CDR2 YYNGEE. With V trimmed by 1 base and J by 7 bases, 1 base remained unmatched.

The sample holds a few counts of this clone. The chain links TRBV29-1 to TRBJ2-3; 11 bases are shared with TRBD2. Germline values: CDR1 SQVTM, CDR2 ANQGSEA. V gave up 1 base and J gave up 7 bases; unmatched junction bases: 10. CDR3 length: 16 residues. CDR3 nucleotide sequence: TGCAGCGTTGAAGGAACGGGACTAGCGGCTGGGTATACGCAGTATTTT. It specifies CSVEGTGLAAGYTQYF.

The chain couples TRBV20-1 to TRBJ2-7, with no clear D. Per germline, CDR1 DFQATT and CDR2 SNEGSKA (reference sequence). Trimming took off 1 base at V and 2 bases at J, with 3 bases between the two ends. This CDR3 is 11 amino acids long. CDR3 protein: CSARGTYEQYF. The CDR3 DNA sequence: TGCAGTGCTAGAGGTACCTACGAGCAGTACTTC.

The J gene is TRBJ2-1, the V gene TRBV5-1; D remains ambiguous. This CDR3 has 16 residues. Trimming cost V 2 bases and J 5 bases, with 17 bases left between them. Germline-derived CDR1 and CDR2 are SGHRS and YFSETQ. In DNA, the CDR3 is TGCGCCAGCAGCTTTAACCCCTCCCACCCTAACAATGAGCAGTTCTTC. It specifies CASSFNPSHPNNEQFF.

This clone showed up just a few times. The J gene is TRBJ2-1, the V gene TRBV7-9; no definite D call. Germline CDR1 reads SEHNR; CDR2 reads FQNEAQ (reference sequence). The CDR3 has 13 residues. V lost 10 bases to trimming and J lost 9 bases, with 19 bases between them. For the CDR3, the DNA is TGTGCCATCTTTGGGCCAACCACGGTTGAGCAGTTCTTC. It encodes CAIFGPTTVEQFF.

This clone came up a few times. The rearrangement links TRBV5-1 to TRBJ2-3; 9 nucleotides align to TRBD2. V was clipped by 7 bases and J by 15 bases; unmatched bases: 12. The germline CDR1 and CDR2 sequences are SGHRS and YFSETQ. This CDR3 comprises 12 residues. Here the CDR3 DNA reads TGCGCCAGCGAGGACCAGGGGACTAGCATCTATTTT. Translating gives CASEDQGTSIYF.

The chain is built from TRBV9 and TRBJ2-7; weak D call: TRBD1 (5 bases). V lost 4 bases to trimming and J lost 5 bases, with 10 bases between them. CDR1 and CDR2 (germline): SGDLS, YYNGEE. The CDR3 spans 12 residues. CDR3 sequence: CASSPQGHEQYF. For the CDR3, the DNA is TGTGCCAGCAGCCCGCAGGGCCACGAGCAGTACTTC.

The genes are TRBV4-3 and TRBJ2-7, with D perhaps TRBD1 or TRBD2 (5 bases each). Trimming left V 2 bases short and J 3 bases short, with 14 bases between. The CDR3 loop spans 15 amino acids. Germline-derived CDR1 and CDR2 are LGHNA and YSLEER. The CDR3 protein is CASSQSRDGYYEQYF. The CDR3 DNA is TGCGCCAGCAGCCAAAGCCGGGACGGGTACTACGAGCAGTACTTC.

Written as DNA, the CDR3 is TGCAGCGTTGTTAGGCGTACCGGGGAGCTGTTTTTT. It yields the protein CSVVRRTGELFF. This chain uses TRBV29-1 with TRBJ2-2; D gene unclear. Trimming stripped 4 bases from V and 5 bases from J, with 8 bases between. This CDR3 is built from 12 residues. Germline CDR1 and CDR2: SQVTM and ANQGSEA.

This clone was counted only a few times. The CDR3 loop reads CASSEGGSADTQYF. CDR3 sequence (DNA): TGTGCCAGCAGTGAGGGGGGTTCTGCAGATACGCAGTATTTT. The chain combines TRBV6-4 with TRBJ2-3; maybe TRBD2 (6 bases). V was trimmed by 3 bases and J by 4 bases, leaving 11 bases between them. This CDR3 is 14 amino acids long. From germline, CDR1 is MRHNA and CDR2 SNTAGT.